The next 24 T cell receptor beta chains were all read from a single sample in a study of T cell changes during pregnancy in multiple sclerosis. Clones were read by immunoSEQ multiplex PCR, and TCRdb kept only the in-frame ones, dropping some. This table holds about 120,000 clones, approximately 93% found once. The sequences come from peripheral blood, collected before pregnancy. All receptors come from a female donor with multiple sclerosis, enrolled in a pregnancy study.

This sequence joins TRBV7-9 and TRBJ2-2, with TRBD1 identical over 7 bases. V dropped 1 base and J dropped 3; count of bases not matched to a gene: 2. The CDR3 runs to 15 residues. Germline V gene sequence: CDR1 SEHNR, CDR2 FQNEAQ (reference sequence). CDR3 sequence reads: CASSLEGADTGELFF. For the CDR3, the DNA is TGTGCCAGCAGCTTAGAGGGGGCCGACACCGGGGAGCTGTTTTTT.

This CDR3 is CASSSVAANTGELFF. CDR3 in DNA: TGTGCCAGCAGCTCGGTAGCAGCGAACACCGGGGAGCTGTTTTTT. This rearrangement joins TRBV7-9 to TRBJ2-2; D uncertain. Between the trimmed V and J ends, which lost 4 bases and 0 bases, there was a span of 9 bases. Germline V lookup: CDR1 SEHNR, CDR2 FQNEAQ (reference sequence). The CDR3 has 15 amino acids.

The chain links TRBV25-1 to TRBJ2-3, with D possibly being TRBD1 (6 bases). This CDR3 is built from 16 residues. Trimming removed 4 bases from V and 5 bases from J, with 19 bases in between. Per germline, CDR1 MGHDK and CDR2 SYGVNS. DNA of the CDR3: TGTGCCAGCAGTGGGACAGAGCATACAGGTGGAGATACGCAGTATTTT. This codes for CASSGTEHTGGDTQYF.

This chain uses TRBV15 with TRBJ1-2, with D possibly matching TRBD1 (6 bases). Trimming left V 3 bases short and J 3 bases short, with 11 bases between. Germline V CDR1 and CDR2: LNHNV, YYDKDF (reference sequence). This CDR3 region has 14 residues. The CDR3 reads CATSRIEGDYGYTF. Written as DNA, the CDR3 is TGTGCCACCAGCAGGATAGAGGGGGACTATGGCTACACCTTC.

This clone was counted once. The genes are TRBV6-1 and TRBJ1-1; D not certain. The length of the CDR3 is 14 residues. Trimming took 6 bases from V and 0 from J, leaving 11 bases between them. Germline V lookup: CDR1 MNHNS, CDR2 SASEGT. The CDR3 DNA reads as TGTGCCAGCAGCTGGACTCTCATGAACACTGAAGCTTTCTTT. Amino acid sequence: CASSWTLMNTEAFF.

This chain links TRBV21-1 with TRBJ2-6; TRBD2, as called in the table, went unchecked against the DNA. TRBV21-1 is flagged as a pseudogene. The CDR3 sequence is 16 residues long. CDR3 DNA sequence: TGTGCCAGCAGCGCCCGGGAGGGTTCTGGGGCCAACGTCCTGACTTTC. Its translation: CASSAREGSGANVLTF.

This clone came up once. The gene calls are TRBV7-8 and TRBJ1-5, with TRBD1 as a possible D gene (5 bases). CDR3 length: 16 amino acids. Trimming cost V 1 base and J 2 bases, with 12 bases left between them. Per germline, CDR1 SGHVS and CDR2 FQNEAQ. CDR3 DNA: TGTGCCAGCAGCTTAGAGGGCAGGGTGGGCAATCAGCCCCAGCATTTT. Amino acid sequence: CASSLEGRVGNQPQHF. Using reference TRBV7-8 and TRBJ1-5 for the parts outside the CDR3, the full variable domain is GAGVSQSPRYKVAKRGQDVALRCDPISGHVSLFWYQQALGQGPEFLTYFQNEAQLDKSGLPSDRFFAERPEGSVSTLKIQRTQQEDSAVYLCASSLEGRVGNQPQHFGDGTRLSIL.

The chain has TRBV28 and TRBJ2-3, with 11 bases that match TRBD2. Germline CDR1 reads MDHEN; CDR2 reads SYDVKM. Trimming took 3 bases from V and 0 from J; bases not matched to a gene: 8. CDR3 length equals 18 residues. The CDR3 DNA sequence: TGTGCCAGCAGTTTCCTCCTGACTAGCGGGACTAGCACAGATACGCAGTATTTT. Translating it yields CASSFLLTSGTSTDTQYF.

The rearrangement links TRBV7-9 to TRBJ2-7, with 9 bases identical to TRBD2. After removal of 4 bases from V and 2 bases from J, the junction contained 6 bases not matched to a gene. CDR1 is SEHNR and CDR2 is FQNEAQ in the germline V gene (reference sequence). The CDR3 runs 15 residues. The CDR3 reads CASSSSGGGAYEQYF. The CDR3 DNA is TGTGCCAGCAGCTCCTCTGGCGGGGGGGCCTACGAGCAGTACTTC. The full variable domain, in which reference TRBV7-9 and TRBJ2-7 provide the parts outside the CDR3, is DTGVSQNPRHKITKRGQNVTFRCDPISEHNRLYWYRQTLGQGPEFLTYFQNEAQLEKSRLLSDRFSAERPKGSFSTLEIQRTEQGDSAMYLCASSSSGGGAYEQYFGPGTRLTVT.

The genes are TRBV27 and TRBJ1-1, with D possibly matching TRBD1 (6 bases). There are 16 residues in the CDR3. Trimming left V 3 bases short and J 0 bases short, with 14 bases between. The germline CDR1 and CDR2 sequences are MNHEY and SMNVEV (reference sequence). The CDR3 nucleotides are TGTGCCAGCAGTTTCCATGGACAGTCTTTGAACACTGAAGCTTTCTTT. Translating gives CASSFHGQSLNTEAFF.

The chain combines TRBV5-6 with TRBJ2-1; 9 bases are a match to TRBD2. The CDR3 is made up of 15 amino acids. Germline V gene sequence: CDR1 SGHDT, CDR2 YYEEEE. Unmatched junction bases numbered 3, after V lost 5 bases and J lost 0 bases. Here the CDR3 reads CASSLAGDSYNEQFF. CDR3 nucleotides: TGTGCCAGCAGTTTAGCGGGAGACTCCTACAATGAGCAGTTCTTC.

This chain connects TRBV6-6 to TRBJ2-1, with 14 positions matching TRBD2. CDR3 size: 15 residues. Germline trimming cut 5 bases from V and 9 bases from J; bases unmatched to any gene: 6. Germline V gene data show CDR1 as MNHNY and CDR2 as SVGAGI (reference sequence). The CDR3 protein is CASSKPTSGRGEQFF. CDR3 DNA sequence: TGTGCCAGCAGTAAGCCGACTAGCGGGAGGGGTGAGCAGTTCTTC.

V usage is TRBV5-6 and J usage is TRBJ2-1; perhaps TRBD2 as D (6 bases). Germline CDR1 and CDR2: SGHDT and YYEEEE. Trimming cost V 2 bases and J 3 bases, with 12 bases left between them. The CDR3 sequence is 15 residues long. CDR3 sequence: CASSFWGVGYNEQFF. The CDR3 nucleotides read TGTGCCAGCAGCTTTTGGGGGGTTGGCTACAATGAGCAGTTCTTC.

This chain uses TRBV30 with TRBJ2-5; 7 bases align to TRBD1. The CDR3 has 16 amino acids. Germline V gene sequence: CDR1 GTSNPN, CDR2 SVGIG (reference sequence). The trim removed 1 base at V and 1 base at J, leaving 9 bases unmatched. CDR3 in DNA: TGTGCCTGGAGTGCGCCCCGACAGGGCGGCCAAGAGACCCAGTACTTC. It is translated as CAWSAPRQGGQETQYF.

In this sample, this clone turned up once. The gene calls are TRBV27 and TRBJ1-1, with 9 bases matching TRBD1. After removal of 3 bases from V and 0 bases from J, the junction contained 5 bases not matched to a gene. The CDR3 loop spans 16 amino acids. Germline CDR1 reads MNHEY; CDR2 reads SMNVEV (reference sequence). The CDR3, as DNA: TGTGCCAGCAGTTTTACAGGGGGCGCCCTGAACACTGAAGCTTTCTTT. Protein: CASSFTGGALNTEAFF.

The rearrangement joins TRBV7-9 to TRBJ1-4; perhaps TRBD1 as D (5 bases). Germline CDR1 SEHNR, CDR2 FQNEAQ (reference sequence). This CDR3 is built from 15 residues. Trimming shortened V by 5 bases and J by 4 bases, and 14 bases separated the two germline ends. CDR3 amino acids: CASSPRADINEKLFF. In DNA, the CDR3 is TGTGCCAGCAGCCCCCGGGCGGACATTAATGAAAAACTGTTTTTT.

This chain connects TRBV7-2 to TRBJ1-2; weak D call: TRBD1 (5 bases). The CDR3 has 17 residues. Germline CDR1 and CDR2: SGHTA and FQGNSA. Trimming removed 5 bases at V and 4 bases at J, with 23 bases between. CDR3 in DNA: TGTGCCAGCAGCGGAAGACAGCCGGACACTGACCTCTATGGCTACACCTTC. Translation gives CASSGRQPDTDLYGYTF.

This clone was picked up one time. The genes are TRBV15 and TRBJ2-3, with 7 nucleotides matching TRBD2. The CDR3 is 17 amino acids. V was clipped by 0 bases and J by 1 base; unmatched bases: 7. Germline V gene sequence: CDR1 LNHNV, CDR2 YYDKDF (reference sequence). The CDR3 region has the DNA TGTGCCACCAGCAGAGATCGGACTAGAGGGGGCACAGATACGCAGTATTTT. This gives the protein CATSRDRTRGGTDTQYF. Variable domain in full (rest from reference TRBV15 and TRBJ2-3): DAMVIQNPRYQVTQFGKPVTLSCSQTLNHNVMYWYQQKSSQAPKLLFHYYDKDFNNEADTPDNFQSRRPNTSFCFLDIRSPGLGDTAMYLCATSRDRTRGGTDTQYFGPGTRLTVL.

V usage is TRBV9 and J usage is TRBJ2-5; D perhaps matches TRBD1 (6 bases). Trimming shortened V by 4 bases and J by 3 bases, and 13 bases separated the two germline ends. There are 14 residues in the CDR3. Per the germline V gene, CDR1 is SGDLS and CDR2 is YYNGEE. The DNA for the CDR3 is TGTGCCAGCAGCTCGACAGGTCTCGAAGAGACCCAGTACTTC. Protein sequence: CASSSTGLEETQYF.

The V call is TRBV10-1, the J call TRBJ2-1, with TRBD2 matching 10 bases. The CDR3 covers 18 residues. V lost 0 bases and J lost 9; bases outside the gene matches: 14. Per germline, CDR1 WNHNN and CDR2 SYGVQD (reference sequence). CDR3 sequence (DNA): TGCGCCAGCAGTGAGTCGTCTAAGGGATTAGCGGGAGGACTTGAGCAGTTCTTC. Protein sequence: CASSESSKGLAGGLEQFF.

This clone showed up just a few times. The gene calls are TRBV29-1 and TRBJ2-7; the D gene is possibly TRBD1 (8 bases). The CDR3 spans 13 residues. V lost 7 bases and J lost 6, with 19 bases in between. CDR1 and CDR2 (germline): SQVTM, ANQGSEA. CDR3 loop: CSAAQGGESEQYF. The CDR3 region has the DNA TGCAGCGCCGCACAGGGGGGGGAGTCCGAGCAGTACTTC.

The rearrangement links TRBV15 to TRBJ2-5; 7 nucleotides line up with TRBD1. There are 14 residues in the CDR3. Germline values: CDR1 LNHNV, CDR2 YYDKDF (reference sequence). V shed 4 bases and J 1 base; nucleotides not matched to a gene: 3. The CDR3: CATSTRDSQETQYF. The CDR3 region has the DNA TGTGCCACCAGCACCAGGGACAGCCAAGAGACCCAGTACTTC.

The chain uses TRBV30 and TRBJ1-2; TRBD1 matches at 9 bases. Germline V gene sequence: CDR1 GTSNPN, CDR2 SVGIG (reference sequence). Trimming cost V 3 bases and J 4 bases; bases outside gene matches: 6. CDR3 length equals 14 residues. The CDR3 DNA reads TGTGCCTGGAGCTCGGGACAGGGCTTCTATGGCTACACCTTC. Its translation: CAWSSGQGFYGYTF.

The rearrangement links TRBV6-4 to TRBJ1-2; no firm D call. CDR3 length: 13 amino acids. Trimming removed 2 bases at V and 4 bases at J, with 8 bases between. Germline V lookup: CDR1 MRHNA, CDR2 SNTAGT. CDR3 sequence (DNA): TGTGCCAGCAGTGACGGCCCAGGCTATGGCTACACCTTC. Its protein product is CASSDGPGYGYTF.